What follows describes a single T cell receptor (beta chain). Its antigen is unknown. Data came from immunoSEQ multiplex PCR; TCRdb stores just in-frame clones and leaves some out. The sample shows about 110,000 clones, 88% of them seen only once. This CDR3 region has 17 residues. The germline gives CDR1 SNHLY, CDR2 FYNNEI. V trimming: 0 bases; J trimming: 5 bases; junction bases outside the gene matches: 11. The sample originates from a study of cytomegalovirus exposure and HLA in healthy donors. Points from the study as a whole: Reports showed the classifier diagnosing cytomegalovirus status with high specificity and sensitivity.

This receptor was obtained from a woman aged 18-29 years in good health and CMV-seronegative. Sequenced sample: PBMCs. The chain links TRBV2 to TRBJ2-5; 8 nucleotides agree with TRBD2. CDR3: CASSEALRSGSEETQYF. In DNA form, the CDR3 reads TGTGCCAGCAGTGAAGCGCTCCGGAGCGGGAGCGAGGAGACCCAGTACTTC.